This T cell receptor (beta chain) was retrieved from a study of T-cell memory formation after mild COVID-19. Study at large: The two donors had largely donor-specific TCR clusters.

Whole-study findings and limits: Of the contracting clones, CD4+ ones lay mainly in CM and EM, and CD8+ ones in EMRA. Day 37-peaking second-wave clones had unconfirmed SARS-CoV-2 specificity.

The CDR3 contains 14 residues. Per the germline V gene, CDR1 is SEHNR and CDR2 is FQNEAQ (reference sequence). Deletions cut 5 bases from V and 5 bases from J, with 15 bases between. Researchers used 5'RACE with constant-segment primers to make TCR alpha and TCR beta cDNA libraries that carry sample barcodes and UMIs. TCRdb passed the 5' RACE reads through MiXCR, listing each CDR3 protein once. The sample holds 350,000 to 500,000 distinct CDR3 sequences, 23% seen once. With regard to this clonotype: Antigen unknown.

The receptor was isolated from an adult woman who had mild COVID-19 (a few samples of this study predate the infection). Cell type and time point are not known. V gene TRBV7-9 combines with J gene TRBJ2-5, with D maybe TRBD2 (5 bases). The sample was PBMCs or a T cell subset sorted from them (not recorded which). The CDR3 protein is CASSPRTRGETQYF. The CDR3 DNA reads TGTGCCAGCAGCCCCCGTACAAGAGGGGAGACCCAGTACTTC.